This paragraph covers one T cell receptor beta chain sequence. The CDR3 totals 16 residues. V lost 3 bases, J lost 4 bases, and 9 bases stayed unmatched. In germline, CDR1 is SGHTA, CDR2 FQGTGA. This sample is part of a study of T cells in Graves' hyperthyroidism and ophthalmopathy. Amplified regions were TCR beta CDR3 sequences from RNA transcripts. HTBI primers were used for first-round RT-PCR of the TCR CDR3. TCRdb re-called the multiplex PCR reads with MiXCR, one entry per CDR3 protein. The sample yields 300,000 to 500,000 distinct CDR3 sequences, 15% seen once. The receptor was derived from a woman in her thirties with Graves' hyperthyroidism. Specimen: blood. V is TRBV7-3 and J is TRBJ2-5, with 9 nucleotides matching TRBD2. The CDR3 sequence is CASSFSSGKPPETQYF. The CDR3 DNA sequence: TGTGCCAGCAGCTTCTCTAGCGGGAAGCCCCCAGAGACCCAGTACTTC.